This T cell receptor beta chain was captured by sequencing in a study of shared clonotypes between healthy human individuals. Overall study context: The people who gave samples were a couple of women and a few men aged 18 to 49.

The study, taken as a whole, reports: With a few donors compared, about 5% of naive CD4 clonotypes were shared. Only blood samples were collected, and tissue repertoires likely differ.

Comments on this clone: Its antigen remains unknown.

The CDR3 loop spans 15 amino acids. Germline assignment: CDR1 SGDLS and CDR2 YYNGEE. V was trimmed by 0 bases and J by 0 bases, leaving 6 bases between them. The test was conducted at deep level. Assay used: immunoSEQ multiplex PCR; TCRdb lists only in-frame clones, some missing. The profile shows around 200,000 clones, about 66% of them singletons. The receptor was derived from a man aged 25 to 45 in good health. The sequencing sample was made of memory CD4+ T cells sorted from blood. Subset defined: CD45RA-negative fraction. The gene calls are TRBV9 and TRBJ2-2; tentative D call: TRBD1 (5 bases). CDR3 residues: CASSVVDTNTGELFF. DNA for the CDR3: TGTGCCAGCAGCGTAGTGGACACGAACACCGGGGAGCTGTTTTTT.